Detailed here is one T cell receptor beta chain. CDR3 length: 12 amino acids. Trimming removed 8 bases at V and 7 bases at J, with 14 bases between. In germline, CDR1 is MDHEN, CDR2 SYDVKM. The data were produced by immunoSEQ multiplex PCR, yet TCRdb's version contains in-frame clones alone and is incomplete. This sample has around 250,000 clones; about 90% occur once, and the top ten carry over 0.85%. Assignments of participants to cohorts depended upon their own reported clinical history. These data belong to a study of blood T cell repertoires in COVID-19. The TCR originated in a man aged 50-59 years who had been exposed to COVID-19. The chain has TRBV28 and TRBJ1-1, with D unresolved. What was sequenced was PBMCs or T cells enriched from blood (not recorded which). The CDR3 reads CASPSGEHEAFF. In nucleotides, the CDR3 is TGTGCCAGCCCCAGCGGGGAGCATGAAGCTTTCTTT.